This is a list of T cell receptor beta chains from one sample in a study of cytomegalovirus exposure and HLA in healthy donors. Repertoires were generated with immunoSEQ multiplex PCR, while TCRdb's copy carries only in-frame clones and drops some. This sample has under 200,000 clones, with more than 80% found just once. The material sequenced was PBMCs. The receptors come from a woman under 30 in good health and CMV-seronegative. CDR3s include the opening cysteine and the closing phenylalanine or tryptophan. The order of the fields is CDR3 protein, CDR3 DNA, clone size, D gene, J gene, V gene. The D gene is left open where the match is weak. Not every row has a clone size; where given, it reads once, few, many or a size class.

CDR3: CASSKKTGIGNTIYF
DNA: TGTGCCAGCAGTAAGAAGACAGGGATCGGAAACACCATATATTTT
size: few
D: TRBD1
J: TRBJ1-3
V: TRBV6-1

CDR3: CASSDSFGGLGGYTF
DNA: TGTGCCAGCAGTGACTCCTTCGGGGGGCTAGGTGGCTACACCTTC
size: NA
D: NA
J: TRBJ1-2
V: TRBV6-4

CDR3: CASSPGSVNTGELFF
DNA: TGTGCCAGTAGTCCAGGGTCCGTAAACACCGGGGAGCTGTTTTTT
size: few
D: NA
J: TRBJ2-2
V: TRBV19

CDR3: CASSYGLAGGLEQYF
DNA: TGTGCCAGCAGCTACGGACTAGCGGGGGGGCTCGAGCAGTACTTC
size: NA
D: TRBD2
J: TRBJ2-7
V: TRBV7-2

CDR3: CASSEQGPEAFF
DNA: TGTGCCAGCAGTGAGCAGGGCCCTGAAGCTTTCTTT
size: few
D: NA
J: TRBJ1-1
V: TRBV2

CDR3: CASSLGTVIYGYTF
DNA: TGTGCCAGCAGCTTGGGGACAGTAATTTATGGCTACACCTTC
size: once
D: NA
J: TRBJ1-2
V: TRBV5-5

CDR3: CASSFYSGDTDTQYF
DNA: TGTGCCAGCAGTTTCTATTCCGGAGACACAGATACGCAGTATTTT
size: NA
D: NA
J: TRBJ2-3
V: TRBV27

CDR3: CASSVRSTEAFF
DNA: TGTGCCAGTAGTGTACGGTCCACTGAAGCTTTCTTT
size: NA
D: NA
J: TRBJ1-1
V: TRBV19

CDR3: CASTYILGDNEQFF
DNA: TGTGCCAGCACCTATATATTGGGCGACAATGAGCAGTTCTTC
size: NA
D: NA
J: TRBJ2-1
V: TRBV28

CDR3: CASSYSDSLELFF
DNA: TGTGCCAGCAGTTACTCGGACAGCCTCGAACTGTTTTTT
size: NA
D: NA
J: TRBJ1-4
V: TRBV6-5

CDR3: CAIRKQGTGNEQFF
DNA: TGTGCCATCAGGAAGCAGGGGACGGGCAATGAGCAGTTCTTC
size: NA
D: NA
J: TRBJ2-1
V: TRBV10-3

CDR3: CASSNRRTNTEAFF
DNA: TGTGCCAGCAGCAACCGGCGGACAAACACTGAAGCTTTCTTT
size: once
D: NA
J: TRBJ1-1
V: TRBV2